This T cell receptor (beta chain) derives from a study of shared clonotypes between healthy human individuals. Findings and limits, study-wide: The diversity represented, both genetic and in exposure history, was limited by few donors.

Only in-frame clones appear in the TCRdb table, and some are missing; sequencing was by immunoSEQ multiplex PCR. The table lists about 1,500,000 clones, roughly 95% of them singletons. Comments on this clone: As yet, its antigen is unknown.

The study drew its donors from healthy HIV-negative adults without recent acute infections or vaccinations. The specimen was naive CD4+ T cells sorted from blood. The subset denotes: CD45RA+ positively selected. The receptor was derived from a man aged 30-40 years in good health.

CDR3 DNA sequence: TGCGCCAGCAGCTTGACGGGACTAGCGGGAGCAGATACGCAGTATTTT. Its translation is CASSLTGLAGADTQYF. This chain connects TRBV5-1 to TRBJ2-3; 14 nucleotides align to TRBD2. The germline gives CDR1 SGHRS, CDR2 YFSETQ. This CDR3 spans 16 amino acids. Germline trimming cut 1 base from V and 4 bases from J; bases unmatched to any gene: 2.